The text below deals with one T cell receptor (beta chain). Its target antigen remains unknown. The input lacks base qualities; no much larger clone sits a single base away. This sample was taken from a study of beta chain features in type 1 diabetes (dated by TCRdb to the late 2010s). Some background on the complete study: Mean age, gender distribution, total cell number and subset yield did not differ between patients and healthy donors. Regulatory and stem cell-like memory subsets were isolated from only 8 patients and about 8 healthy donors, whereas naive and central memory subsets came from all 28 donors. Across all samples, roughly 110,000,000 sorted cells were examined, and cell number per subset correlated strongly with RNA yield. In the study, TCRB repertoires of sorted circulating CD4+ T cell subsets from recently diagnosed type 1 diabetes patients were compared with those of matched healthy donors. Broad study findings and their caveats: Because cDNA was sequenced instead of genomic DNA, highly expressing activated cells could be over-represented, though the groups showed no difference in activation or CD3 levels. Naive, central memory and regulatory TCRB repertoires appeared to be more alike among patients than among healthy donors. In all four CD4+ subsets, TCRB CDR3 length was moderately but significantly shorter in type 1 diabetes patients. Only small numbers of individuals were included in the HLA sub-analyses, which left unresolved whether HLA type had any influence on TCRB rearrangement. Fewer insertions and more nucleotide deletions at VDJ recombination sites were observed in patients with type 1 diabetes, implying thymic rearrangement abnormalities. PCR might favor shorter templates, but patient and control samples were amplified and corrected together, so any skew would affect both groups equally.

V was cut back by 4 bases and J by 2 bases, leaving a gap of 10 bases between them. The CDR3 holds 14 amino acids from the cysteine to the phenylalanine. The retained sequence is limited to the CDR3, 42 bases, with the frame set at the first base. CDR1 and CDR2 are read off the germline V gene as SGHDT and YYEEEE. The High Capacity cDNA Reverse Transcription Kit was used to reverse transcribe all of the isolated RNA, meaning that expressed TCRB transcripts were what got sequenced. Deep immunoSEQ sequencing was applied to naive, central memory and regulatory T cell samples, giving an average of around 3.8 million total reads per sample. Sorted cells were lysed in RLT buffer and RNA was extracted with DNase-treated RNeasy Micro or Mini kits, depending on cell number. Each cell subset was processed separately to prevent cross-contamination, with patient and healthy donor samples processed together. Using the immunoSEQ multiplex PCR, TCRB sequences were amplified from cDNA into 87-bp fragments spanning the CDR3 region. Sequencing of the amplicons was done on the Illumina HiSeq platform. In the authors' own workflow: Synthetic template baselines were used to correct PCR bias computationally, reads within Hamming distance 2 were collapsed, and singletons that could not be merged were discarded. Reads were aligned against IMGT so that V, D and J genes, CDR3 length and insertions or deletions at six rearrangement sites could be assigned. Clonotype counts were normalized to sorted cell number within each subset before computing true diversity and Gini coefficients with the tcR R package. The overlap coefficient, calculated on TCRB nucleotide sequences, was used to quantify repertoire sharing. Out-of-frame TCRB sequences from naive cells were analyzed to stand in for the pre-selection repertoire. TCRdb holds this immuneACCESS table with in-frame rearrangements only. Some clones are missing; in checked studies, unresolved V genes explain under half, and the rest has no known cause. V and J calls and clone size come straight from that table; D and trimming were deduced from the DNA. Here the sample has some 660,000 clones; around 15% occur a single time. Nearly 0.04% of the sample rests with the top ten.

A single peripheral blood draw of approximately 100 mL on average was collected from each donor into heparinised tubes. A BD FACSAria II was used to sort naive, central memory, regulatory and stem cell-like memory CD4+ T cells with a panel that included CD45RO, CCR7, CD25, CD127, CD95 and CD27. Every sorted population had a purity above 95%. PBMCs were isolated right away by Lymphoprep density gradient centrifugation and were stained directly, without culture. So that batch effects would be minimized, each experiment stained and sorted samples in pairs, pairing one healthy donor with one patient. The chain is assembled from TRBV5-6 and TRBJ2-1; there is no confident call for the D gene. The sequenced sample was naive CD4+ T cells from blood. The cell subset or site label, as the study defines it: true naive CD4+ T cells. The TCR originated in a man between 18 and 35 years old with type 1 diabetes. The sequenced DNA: TGTGCCAGCAGCAGGACCGGGCCCTACAATGAGCAGTTCTTC. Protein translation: CASSRTGPYNEQFF.